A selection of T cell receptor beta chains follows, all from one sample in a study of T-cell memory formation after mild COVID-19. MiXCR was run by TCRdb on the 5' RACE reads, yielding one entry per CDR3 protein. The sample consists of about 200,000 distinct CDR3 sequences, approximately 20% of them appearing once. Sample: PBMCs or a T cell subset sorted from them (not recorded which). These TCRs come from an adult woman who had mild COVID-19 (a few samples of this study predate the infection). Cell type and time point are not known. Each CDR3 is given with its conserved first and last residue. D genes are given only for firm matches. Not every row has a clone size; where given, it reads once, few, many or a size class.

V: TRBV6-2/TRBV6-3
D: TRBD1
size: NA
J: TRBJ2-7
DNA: TGTGCCAGCAGTTACGGGACAGCCAGGGCCTACGAGCAGTACTTC
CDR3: CASSYGTARAYEQYF

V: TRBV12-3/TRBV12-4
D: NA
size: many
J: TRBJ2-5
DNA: TGTGCCAGCTCCCTGTTAGGTGTAGAGACCCAGTACTTC
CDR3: CASSLLGVETQYF

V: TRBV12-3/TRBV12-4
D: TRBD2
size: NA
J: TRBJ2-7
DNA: TGTGCCAGCAGTTTAGGCGGGGGACTTCCCTACGAGCAGTACTTC
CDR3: CASSLGGGLPYEQYF

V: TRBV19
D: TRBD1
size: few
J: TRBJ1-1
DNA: TGTGCCAGTAGTCGGACAGGGCCTGACACTGAAGCTTTCTTT
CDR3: CASSRTGPDTEAFF

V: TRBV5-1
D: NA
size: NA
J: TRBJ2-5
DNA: TGCGCCAGCAGCTTGGGGTCTCAGGGTCAAGAGACCCAGTACTTC
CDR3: CASSLGSQGQETQYF

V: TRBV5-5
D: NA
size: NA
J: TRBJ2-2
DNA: TGTGCCAGCAGCCGGTGGGGATCCGGGGAGCTGTTTTTT
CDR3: CASSRWGSGELFF

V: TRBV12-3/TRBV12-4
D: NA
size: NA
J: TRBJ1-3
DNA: TGTGCCAGCAGTTCAACAGGCGGACACTCTGGAAACACCATATATTTT
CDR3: CASSSTGGHSGNTIYF

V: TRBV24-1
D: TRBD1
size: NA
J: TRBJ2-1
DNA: TGTGCCACCAGTGATTTGCACTACGGGACAGAAAGCAGCTACAATGAGCAGTTCTTC
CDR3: CATSDLHYGTESSYNEQFF

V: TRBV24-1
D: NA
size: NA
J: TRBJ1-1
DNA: TGTGCCACCAGCGGACAGATGAACACTGAAGCTTTCTTT
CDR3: CATSGQMNTEAFF

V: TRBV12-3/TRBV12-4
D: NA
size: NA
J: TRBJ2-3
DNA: TGTGCCAGCAGTCTTAGCGGACTCACCGATACGCAGTATTTT
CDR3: CASSLSGLTDTQYF

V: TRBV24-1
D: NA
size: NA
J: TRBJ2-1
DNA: TGTGCCACCAGTGCCGGAGGAGGTTACAATGAGCAGTTCTTC
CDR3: CATSAGGGYNEQFF

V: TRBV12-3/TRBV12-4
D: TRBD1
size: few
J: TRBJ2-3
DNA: TGTGCCAGCAGTCCCTATGGACAGGGGCCAGATACGCAGTATTTT
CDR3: CASSPYGQGPDTQYF

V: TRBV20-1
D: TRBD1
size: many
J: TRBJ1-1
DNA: TGCAGTGCTAGCCAGGACAGGAAAGCTTTCTTT
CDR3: CSASQDRKAFF

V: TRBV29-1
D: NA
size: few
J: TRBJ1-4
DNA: TGCAGCGTTGCGAGAAACGAAGGTGAAAAACTGTTTTTT
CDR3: CSVARNEGEKLFF

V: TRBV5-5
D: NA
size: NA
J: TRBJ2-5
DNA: TGTGCCAGCAGCTTGGTCTCAGACCAAGAGACCCAGTACTTC
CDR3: CASSLVSDQETQYF

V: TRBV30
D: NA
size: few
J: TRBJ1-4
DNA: TGTGCCTGGGGTAACCAGGCGGGTTTGAATGAAAAACTGTTTTTT
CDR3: CAWGNQAGLNEKLFF

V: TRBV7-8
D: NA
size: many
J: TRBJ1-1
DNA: TGTGCCAGCAGCCCCGGAGAGGGAGGCCACATGAACACTGAAGCTTTCTTT
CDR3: CASSPGEGGHMNTEAFF

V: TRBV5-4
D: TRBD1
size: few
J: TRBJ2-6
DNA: TGTGCCAGCAGCTCCCGATTTGGACAGGGGGCTCACTCTGGGGCCAACGTCCTGACTTTC
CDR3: CASSSRFGQGAHSGANVLTF

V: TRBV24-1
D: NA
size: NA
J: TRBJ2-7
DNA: TGTGCCACCAAGGGATCCGCATCCCACGAGCAGTACTTC
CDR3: CATKGSASHEQYF

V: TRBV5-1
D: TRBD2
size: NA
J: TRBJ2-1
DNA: TGCGCCAGCAGCAGGGACTGGCGGGAGGTCGGTGAGCAGTTCTTC
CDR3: CASSRDWREVGEQFF

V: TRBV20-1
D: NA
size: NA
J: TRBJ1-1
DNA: TGCAGTGCTACTACAGTGAACACTGAAGCTTTCTTT
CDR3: CSATTVNTEAFF

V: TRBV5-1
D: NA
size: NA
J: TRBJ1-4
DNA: TGCGCCAGCAGCGTGTCGGGAGTTGGTGAAAAACTGTTTTTT
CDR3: CASSVSGVGEKLFF

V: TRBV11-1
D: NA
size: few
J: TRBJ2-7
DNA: TGTGCCAGCAGCCAGACCTTGAAGGGGGAGCAGTACTTC
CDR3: CASSQTLKGEQYF

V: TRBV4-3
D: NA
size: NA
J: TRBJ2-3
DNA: TGCGCCAGCAGCCAAGATCTAGCGCCCCGCACAGATACGCAGTATTTT
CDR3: CASSQDLAPRTDTQYF

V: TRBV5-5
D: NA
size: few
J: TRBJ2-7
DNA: TGTGCCAGCAGCTTTATTCCCGGGACGCAGTACTTC
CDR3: CASSFIPGTQYF

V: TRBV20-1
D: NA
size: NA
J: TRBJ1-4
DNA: TGCAGTGCTAGACTGGGGCCAGCCCATGAAAAACTGTTTTTT
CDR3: CSARLGPAHEKLFF

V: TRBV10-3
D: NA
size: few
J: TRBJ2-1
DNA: TGTGCCATCAGGAGTAGCAAAGAGGGTGAGCAGTTCTTC
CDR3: CAIRSSKEGEQFF

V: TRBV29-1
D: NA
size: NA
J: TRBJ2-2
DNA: TGCAGCGTTGGGGCGAGGGCCGGGGAGCTGTTTTTT
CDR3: CSVGARAGELFF

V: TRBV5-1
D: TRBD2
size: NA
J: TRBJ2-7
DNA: TGCGCCAGCAGCCTGTCTCTAGCGGGAGACGGAGACGAGCAGTACTTC
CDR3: CASSLSLAGDGDEQYF

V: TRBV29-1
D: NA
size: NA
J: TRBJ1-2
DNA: TGCAGCGTTGTCCTGAAATCCAGGGCGCGGTACCATGGCTACACCTTC
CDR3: CSVVLKSRARYHGYTF

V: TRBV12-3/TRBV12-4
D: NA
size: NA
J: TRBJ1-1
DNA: TGTGCCAGCAGTAGTCCGGGATTGGCGACTGAAGCTTTCTTT
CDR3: CASSSPGLATEAFF

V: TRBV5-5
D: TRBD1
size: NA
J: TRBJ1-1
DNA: TGTGCCAGCAGCTTGGACCCAGGGGGCAGGACTGAAGCTTTCTTT
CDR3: CASSLDPGGRTEAFF

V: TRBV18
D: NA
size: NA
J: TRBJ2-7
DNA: TGTGCCAGCTCACCGGGAGGACAGTCCCACGAGCAGTACTTC
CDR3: CASSPGGQSHEQYF

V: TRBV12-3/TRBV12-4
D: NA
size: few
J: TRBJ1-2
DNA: TGTGCCAGCAGAAGGGGCGCACGGGACTATGGCTACACCTTC
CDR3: CASRRGARDYGYTF

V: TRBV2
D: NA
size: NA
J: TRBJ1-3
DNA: TGTGCCAGCAGTGATTTTTTAGGAGCTTACTCTGGAAACACCATATATTTT
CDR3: CASSDFLGAYSGNTIYF

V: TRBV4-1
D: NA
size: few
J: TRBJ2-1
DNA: TGCGCCAGCAGCCAATCCCTCAGGCCGGGGAGTAGCAATGAGCAGTTCTTC
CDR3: CASSQSLRPGSSNEQFF

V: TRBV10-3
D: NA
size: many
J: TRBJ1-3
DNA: TGTGCCATCAGTGAGGCTTCTGGAAACACCATATATTTT
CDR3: CAISEASGNTIYF

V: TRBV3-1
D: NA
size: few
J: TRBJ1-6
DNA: TGTGCCAGCAGCCAAGGCCAGGGTAATTCACCCCTCCACTTT
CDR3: CASSQGQGNSPLHF

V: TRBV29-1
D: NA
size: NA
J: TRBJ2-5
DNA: TGCAGCGTTGCGCAACCCAAGGAGACCCAGTACTTC
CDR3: CSVAQPKETQYF

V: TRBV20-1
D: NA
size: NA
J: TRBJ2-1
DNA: TGCAGTCGACCGGGACACCAAAACAATGAGCAGTTCTTC
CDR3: CSRPGHQNNEQFF

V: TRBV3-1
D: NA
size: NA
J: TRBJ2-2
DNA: TGTGCCAGCAGCCAAGGGGTTTCGGCGAACACCGGGGAGCTGTTTTTT
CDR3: CASSQGVSANTGELFF

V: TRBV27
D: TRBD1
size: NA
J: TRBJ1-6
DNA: TGTGCCAGCAGTTACAGGGGCAATTCACCCCTCCACTTT
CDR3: CASSYRGNSPLHF

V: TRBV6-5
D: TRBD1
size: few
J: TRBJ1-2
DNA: TGTGCCAGCAGATCTCCGGGACAGACTAACTATGGCTACACCTTC
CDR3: CASRSPGQTNYGYTF

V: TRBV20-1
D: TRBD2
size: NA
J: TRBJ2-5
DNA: TGCAGTGCTAGTCTGCGGGGGGCCCTTGAAGAGACCCAGTACTTC
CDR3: CSASLRGALEETQYF

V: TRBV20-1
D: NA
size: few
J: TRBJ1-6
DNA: TGCAGTGCTAGAGACCTGTCTTGGAACACCTATAATTCACCCCTCCACTTT
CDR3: CSARDLSWNTYNSPLHF

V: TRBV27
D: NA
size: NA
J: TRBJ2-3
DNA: TGTGCCAGCATCCTGGGAGATACGCAGTATTTT
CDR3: CASILGDTQYF

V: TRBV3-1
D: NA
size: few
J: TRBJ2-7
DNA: TGTGCCAGCAGCCAAGAGGTCGCAGGGTTCTTTTCGGCCGAGCAGTACTTC
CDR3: CASSQEVAGFFSAEQYF

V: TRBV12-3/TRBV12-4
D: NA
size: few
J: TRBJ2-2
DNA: TGTGCCAGCAGTTTATCATCTGGGGCCGGGGAGCTGTTTTTT
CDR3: CASSLSSGAGELFF

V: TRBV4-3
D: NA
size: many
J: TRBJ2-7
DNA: TGCGCCAGCAGCCAAGCGGTAGGCGGGACCAGCTACGAGCAGTACTTC
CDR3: CASSQAVGGTSYEQYF

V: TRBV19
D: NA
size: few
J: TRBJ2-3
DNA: TGTGCCAGTAGTATAGATGCTGGTAGCACAGATACGCAGTATTTT
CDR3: CASSIDAGSTDTQYF